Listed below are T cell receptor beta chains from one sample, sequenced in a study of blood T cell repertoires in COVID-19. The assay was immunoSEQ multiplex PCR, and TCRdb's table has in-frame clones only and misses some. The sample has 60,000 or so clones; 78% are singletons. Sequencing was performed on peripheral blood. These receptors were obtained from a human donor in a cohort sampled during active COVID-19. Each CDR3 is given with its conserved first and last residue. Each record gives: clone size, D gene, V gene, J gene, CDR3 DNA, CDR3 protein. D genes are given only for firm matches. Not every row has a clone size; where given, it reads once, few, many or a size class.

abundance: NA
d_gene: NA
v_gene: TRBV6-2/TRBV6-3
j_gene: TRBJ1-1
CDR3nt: TGTGCCAGCAGCCTCCTCGGGGGGAACACTGAAGCTTTCTTT
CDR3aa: CASSLLGGNTEAFF

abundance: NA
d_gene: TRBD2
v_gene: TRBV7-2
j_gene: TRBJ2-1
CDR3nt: TGTGCCAGCAGCCCTTTTAGCGGGGGGGCCGGTGAGCAGTTCTTC
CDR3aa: CASSPFSGGAGEQFF

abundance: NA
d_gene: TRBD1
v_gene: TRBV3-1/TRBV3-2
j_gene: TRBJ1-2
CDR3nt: TGTGCCAGCAGCCCAGGGACAGGCTCCTATGGCTACACCTTC
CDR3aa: CASSPGTGSYGYTF

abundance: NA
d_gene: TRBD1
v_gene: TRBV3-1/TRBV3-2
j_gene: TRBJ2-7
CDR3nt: TGTGCCAGCAGCCCGGGACAGGTGTACGAGCAGTACTTC
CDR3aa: CASSPGQVYEQYF

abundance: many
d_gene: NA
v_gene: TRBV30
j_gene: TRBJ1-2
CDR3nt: TGTGCCTGGAGTGAGGTTTGGCAGACAGTCTATGGCTACACCTTC
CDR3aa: CAWSEVWQTVYGYTF

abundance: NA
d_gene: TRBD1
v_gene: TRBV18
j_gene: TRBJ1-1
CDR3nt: TGTGCCAGCTCACTAAGGACAGGGCAGAACACTGAAGCTTTCTTT
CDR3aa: CASSLRTGQNTEAFF

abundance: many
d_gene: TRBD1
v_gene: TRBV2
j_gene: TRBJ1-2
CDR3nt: TGTGCCAGCAGAGCCGGGACAGGATTTGGGGGCTACACCTTC
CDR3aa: CASRAGTGFGGYTF

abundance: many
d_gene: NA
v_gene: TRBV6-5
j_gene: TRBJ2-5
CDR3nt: TGTGCCAGCAGTTACGAGATCGGGGAGACCCAGTACTTC
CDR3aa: CASSYEIGETQYF

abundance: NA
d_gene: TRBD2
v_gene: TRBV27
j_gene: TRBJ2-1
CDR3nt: TGTGCCAGCAGCTTTGCCCGCCGTGAGGGCGGGAGTCATAGCTCCTACAATGAGCAGTTCTTC
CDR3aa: CASSFARREGGSHSSYNEQFF

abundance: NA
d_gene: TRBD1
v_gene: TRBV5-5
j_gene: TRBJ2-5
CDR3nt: TGTGCCAGCAGCCCCAGGGGGCAAGAGACCCAGTACTTC
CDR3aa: CASSPRGQETQYF

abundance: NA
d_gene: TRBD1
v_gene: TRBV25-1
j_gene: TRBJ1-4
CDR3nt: TGTGCCAGCAGTGAATATTCCAGGGGGACTAATGAAAAACTGTTTTTT
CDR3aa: CASSEYSRGTNEKLFF

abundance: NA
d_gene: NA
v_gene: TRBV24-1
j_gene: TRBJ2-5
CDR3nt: TGTGCCACCAGTGATTTCGTCCAGGGCCAAGAGACCCAGTACTTC
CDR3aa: CATSDFVQGQETQYF

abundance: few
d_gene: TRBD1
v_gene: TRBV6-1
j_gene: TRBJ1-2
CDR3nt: TGTGCCAGCAGTGTCAATCTTGGGACAGGGGGCCCATGGGGCTACACCTTC
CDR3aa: CASSVNLGTGGPWGYTF

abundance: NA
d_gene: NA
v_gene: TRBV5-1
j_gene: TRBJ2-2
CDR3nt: TGCGCCAGCAGCTTGGCCGCGGGGTCTGCCGGGGAGCTGTTTTTT
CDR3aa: CASSLAAGSAGELFF

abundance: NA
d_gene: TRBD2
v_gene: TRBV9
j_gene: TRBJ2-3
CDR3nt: TGTGCCAGCAGCGTAGCTACGGGGGGAGGCACAGATACGCAGTATTTT
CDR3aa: CASSVATGGGTDTQYF

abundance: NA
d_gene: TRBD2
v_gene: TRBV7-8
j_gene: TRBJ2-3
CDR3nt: TGTGCCAGCAGCTTAGCGGGACTACCCCGGACAGATACGCAGTATTTT
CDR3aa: CASSLAGLPRTDTQYF

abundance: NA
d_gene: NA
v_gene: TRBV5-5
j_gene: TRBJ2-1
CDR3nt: TGTGCCAGCAGGCCCCCTCGGAGCCCCTCCTACAATGAGCAGTTCTTC
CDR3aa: CASRPPRSPSYNEQFF

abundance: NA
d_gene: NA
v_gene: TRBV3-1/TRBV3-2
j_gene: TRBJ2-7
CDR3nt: TGTGCCAGCAGCCGGACAGCTGCCTACGAGCAGTACTTC
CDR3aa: CASSRTAAYEQYF

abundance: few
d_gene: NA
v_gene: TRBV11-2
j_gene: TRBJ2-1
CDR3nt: TGTGCCAGCAGCTTAGATCTGGCGGGTTACAATGAGCAGTTCTTC
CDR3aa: CASSLDLAGYNEQFF

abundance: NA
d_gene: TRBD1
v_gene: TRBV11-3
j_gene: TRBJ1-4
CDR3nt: TGTGCCAGCAGCTTAGTGGGGACAGGGGCCGAAAAACTGTTTTTT
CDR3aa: CASSLVGTGAEKLFF

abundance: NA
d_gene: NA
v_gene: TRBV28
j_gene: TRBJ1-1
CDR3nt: TGTGCCACCATAACAGGTCTGAACACTGAAGCTTTCTTT
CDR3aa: CATITGLNTEAFF

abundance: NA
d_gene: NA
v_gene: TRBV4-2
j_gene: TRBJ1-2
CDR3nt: TGTGCCAGCAGCCAAGATAGGCAGACAAACTATGGCTACACCTTC
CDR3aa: CASSQDRQTNYGYTF

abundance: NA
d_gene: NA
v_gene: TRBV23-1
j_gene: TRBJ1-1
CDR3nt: TGCGCCAGCAGTCACATACTTGAAGCTTTCTTT
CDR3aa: CASSHILEAFF

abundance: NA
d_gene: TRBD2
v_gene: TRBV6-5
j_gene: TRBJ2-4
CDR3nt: TGTGCCAGCAGTTATCAGGGAGGGACCAAAAACATTCAGTACTTC
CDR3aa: CASSYQGGTKNIQYF

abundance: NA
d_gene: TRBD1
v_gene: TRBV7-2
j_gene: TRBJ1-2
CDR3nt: TGTGCCAGCAGCTTGGACAGGGACCTCTATGGCTACACCTTC
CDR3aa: CASSLDRDLYGYTF

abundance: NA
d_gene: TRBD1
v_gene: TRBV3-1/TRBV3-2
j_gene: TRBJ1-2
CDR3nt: TGTGCCAGCACCCACCGGGACAGAGAGGGTGGCTACACCTTC
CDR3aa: CASTHRDREGGYTF